This passage covers 8 T cell receptor beta chains from one sample sequenced in a study of blood T cell repertoires in COVID-19. Clones were sequenced by immunoSEQ multiplex PCR, and TCRdb holds only the in-frame ones, with some missing. This sample has about 350,000 clones, with about 90% found just once. Material: PBMCs or T cells enriched from blood (not recorded which). These receptors were taken from a woman aged 25 to 45 who had recovered from COVID-19.

As to this clone: An end of the junction does not agree with germline; a read error may underlie this. The gene calls are TRBV20-1 and TRBJ2-7, with 7 bases matching TRBD1. Germline values: CDR1 DFQATT, CDR2 SNEGSKA (reference sequence). This CDR3 spans 17 amino acids. This CDR3 reads CSASNLPGQRPSYEQYF. In DNA form, the CDR3 reads TGCAGTGCTAGTAATCTCCCGGGACAGCGTCCCTCCTACGAGCAATACTTC.

The rearrangement uses TRBV14 and TRBJ1-2; the D gene is possibly TRBD1 (5 bases). Germline CDR1 reads SGHDN; CDR2 reads FVKESK. The CDR3 is 15 amino acids. V dropped 4 bases and J dropped 7 bases, with 19 bases sitting between them. CDR3 in amino acids: CASSRTTGNPFGYTF. The CDR3 DNA reads TGTGCCAGCAGCCGGACCACAGGAAATCCCTTTGGCTACACCTTC.

The V and J genes are TRBV7-2 and TRBJ2-1, with 11 bases aligning to TRBD2. CDR1 is SGHTA, CDR2 FQGNSA, per germline. This CDR3 comprises 15 residues. The J segment lost 9 bases and the V segment lost 0 bases, leaving 4 bases of the junction unmatched. CDR3 in DNA: TGTGCCAGCAGCTTAGCGGGACTAGCGGAGACTGAGCAGTTCTTC. It encodes CASSLAGLAETEQFF. Combining the CDR3 with reference TRBV7-2 and TRBJ2-1 gives the whole variable domain GAGVSQSPSNKVTEKGKDVELRCDPISGHTALYWYRQSLGQGLEFLIYFQGNSAPDKSGLPSDRFSAERTGGSVSTLTIQRTQQEDSAVYLCASSLAGLAETEQFFGPGTRLTVL.

The rearrangement links TRBV6-5 to TRBJ1-2, with 7 bases matching TRBD1. The germline V gene encodes CDR1 MNHEY and CDR2 SVGAGI. The CDR3 spans 11 residues. With 6 bases clipped from V and 8 bases from J, the junction kept 3 bases outside the gene matches. The CDR3: CASRQGGGYTF. CDR3 nucleotides: TGTGCCAGCAGACAAGGGGGCGGCTACACCTTC.

The chain is built from TRBV6-5 and TRBJ1-1; D gene uncertain. Germline CDR1 reads MNHEY; CDR2 reads SVGAGI. Trimming took 7 bases from V and 7 from J, leaving 19 bases between them. CDR3 length: 14 residues. The CDR3, as DNA: TGTGCCAGCACCAACAGCCTATTCCCCGATGAAGCTTTCTTT. Protein sequence: CASTNSLFPDEAFF.

This clone was picked up a small number of times. The chain joins TRBV19 to TRBJ1-2; D gene unclear. This CDR3 is 14 amino acids long. Looked up from germline, CDR1 is LNHDA and CDR2 is SQIVND (reference sequence). Trimming removed 4 bases from V and 3 bases from J, with 12 bases in between. The CDR3 here is CASSRPGSDYGYTF. DNA for the CDR3: TGTGCCAGTAGTAGGCCGGGTAGTGACTATGGCTACACCTTC. Full variable domain (remainder filled in from reference TRBV19 and TRBJ1-2): DGGITQSPKYLFRKEGQNVTLSCEQNLNHDAMYWYRQDPGQGLRLIYYSQIVNDFQKGDIAEGYSVSREKKESFPLTVTSAQKNPTAFYLCASSRPGSDYGYTFGSGTRLTVV.

V gene TRBV30 combines with J gene TRBJ2-2, with TRBD1 identical over 8 bases. Germline V gene sequence: CDR1 GTSNPN, CDR2 SVGIG (reference sequence). The CDR3 is made up of 15 amino acids. J gave up 1 base and V 2 bases, and 3 bases lay outside the gene matches. CDR3 sequence: CAWSSGTGNTGELFF. DNA of the CDR3: TGTGCCTGGAGTTCGGGGACAGGGAACACCGGGGAGCTGTTTTTT.

This clone has only a few counts. The gene calls are TRBV11-2 and TRBJ2-3, with D possibly TRBD2 on 7 matching bases. This CDR3 spans 15 amino acids. Germline CDR1 and CDR2: SGHAT and FQNNGV. Trimming removed 5 bases at V and 2 bases at J, with 14 bases between. In DNA, the CDR3 is TGTGCCAGCAGCCCGGGGGGCGGGCACACAGATACGCAGTATTTT. This sequence encodes CASSPGGGHTDTQYF.